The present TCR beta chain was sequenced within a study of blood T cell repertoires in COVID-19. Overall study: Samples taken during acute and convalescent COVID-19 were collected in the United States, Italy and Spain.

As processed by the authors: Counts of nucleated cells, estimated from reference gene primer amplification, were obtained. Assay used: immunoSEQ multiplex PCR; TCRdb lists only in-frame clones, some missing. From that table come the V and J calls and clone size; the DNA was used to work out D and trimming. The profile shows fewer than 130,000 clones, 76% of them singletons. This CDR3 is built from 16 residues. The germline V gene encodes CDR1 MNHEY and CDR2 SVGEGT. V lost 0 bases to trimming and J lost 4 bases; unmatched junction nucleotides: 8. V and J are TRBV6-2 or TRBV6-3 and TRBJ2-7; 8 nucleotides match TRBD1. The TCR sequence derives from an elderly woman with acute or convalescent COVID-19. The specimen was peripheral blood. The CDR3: CASSYSSWQGAYEQYF. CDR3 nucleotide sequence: TGTGCCAGCAGTTACTCGAGTTGGCAGGGGGCTTACGAGCAGTACTTC.